This T cell receptor (beta chain) was documented in a study of cytomegalovirus exposure and HLA in healthy donors. Per germline, CDR1 MNHEY and CDR2 SVGAGI. Trimming cost V 6 bases and J 3 bases; bases outside gene matches: 4. The CDR3 extends over 13 amino acids. Use of 60 Vbeta and 13 Jbeta primers characterized the PCR. Generated by immunoSEQ multiplex PCR, the TCRdb table keeps only in-frame clones and is missing some. The data hold more than 50,000 clones, with 71% observed a single time. The sample consisted of PBMCs. The chain employs TRBV6-5 and TRBJ2-7; 8 bases agree with TRBD1. The clonotype originates from a man between 50 and 59 years old in good health and CMV-seropositive. The CDR3 loop reads CASSGTGDYEQYF. The CDR3 DNA reads TGTGCCAGCAGCGGGACAGGAGACTACGAGCAGTACTTC.